Presented here are 20 T cell receptor beta chains from one specimen sequenced in a study of blood T cell repertoires in COVID-19. Generated by immunoSEQ multiplex PCR, the TCRdb table keeps only in-frame clones and is missing some. The top ten clones hold approximately 4.1% of a sample with some 340,000 clones, 85% to 95% of them seen once. Sequencing input: PBMCs or T cells enriched from blood (not recorded which). Every receptor here comes from a woman younger than 45 who had been exposed to COVID-19.

This clone was counted between two and nine times. This chain links TRBV7-2 with TRBJ1-2, with D unclear. The CDR3 is 13 residues long. Trimming stripped 7 bases from V and 8 bases from J, with 17 bases between. Looked up from germline, CDR1 is SGHTA and CDR2 is FQGNSA. The CDR3 DNA reads TGTGCCAGCACCCTCCAGAAACCTCTGGGCTACACCTTC. Amino acids: CASTLQKPLGYTF.

The chain links TRBV5-1 to TRBJ1-1; the match to TRBD1 covers 10 bases. This CDR3 region has 14 residues. The trim removed 3 bases at V and 7 bases at J, leaving 6 bases unmatched. CDR1 is SGHRS and CDR2 is YFSETQ in the germline V gene. CDR3 bases: TGCGCCAGCAGCTCCCGACAGGGGGCTAGTGAAGCTTTCTTT. Amino acids: CASSSRQGASEAFF.

The chain couples TRBV4-1 to TRBJ1-4; D call uncertain. Germline lookup yields CDR1 MGHRA and CDR2 YSYEKL. V was cut by 5 bases and J by 8 bases, with 18 bases left in between. The length of the CDR3 is 15 residues. CDR3 protein: CASSTREGGREKLFF. CDR3 DNA: TGCGCCAGCAGCACACGGGAGGGTGGCAGGGAAAAACTGTTTTTT.

The chain uses TRBV4-1 and TRBJ1-1; D ambiguous. The V gene's germline CDR1 is MGHRA and CDR2 YSYEKL. This CDR3 spans 11 amino acids. The V end lost 1 base, the J end lost 11 bases, and 8 bases lay between the germline ends. The CDR3 is CASSQGPSAFF. The DNA for the CDR3 is TGCGCCAGCAGCCAAGGTCCTTCTGCTTTCTTT.

V and J are TRBV24-1 and TRBJ2-5, with TRBD1 matching 10 bases. The CDR3 contains 18 residues. The junction had 14 bases not matched to a gene; V was cut back by 3 bases and J by 5 bases. Germline assignment: CDR1 KGHDR and CDR2 SFDVKD. The DNA of the CDR3 is TGTGCCACCAGTGATCTATCCCCGGGACAGGGGATCGGGGAGACCCAGTACTTC. This gives the protein CATSDLSPGQGIGETQYF.

V usage is TRBV6-2 or TRBV6-3 and J usage is TRBJ2-7; TRBD1 aligns across 9 bases. V shed 6 bases and J 3 bases; nucleotides not matched to a gene: 6. The CDR3 sequence is 14 residues long. Germline loops: CDR1 MNHEY, CDR2 SVGEGT. The CDR3 reads CASSWGQGLYEQYF. The CDR3 DNA sequence: TGTGCCAGCAGCTGGGGACAGGGACTCTACGAGCAGTACTTC.

The genes are TRBV4-1 and TRBJ1-5; possible D gene TRBD1, 5 bases. The V end lost 1 base, the J end lost 4 bases, and 11 bases lay between the germline ends. Per germline, CDR1 MGHRA and CDR2 YSYEKL. The CDR3 is 15 amino acids. CDR3 residues: CASSQVPGPNQPQHF. CDR3 nucleotides: TGCGCCAGCAGCCAAGTTCCAGGGCCTAATCAGCCCCAGCATTTT.

This clone was seen a single time. The rearrangement links TRBV29-1 to TRBJ2-7; maybe TRBD2 (6 bases). This CDR3 has 13 residues. The germline V gene encodes CDR1 SQVTM and CDR2 ANQGSEA. Trimming shortened V by 7 bases and J by 2 bases, and 15 bases separated the two germline ends. The CDR3 loop is CSGGTESPYEQYF. The DNA of the CDR3 is TGCAGCGGCGGGACGGAGTCACCCTACGAGCAGTACTTC.

The chain couples TRBV3-1 (or the pseudogene TRBV3-2) to TRBJ1-4; TRBD1 is a possible D gene (6 bases). Trimming took 1 base from V and 8 from J, leaving 17 bases between them. The germline V gene encodes CDR1 LGHDT and CDR2 YNNKEL (reference sequence). The CDR3 covers 16 residues. The DNA for the CDR3 is TGTGCCAGCAGCCAAGGCCCGAGGGGGGGCAGAGAAAAACTGTTTTTT. Protein product: CASSQGPRGGREKLFF.

V usage is TRBV6-5 and J usage is TRBJ1-5, with a possible D match to TRBD1 (6 bases). This CDR3 is built from 15 residues. The germline V gene encodes CDR1 MNHEY and CDR2 SVGAGI. Trimming pared 5 bases from V and 1 base from J, leaving 12 bases between. The CDR3 region is CASSRDISSNQPQHF. The CDR3 DNA reads TGTGCCAGCAGTCGGGACATCTCAAGCAATCAGCCCCAGCATTTT.

The J gene is TRBJ2-1, the V gene TRBV18, with D perhaps matching TRBD1 (5 bases). Germline V gives CDR1 KGHSH, CDR2 LQKENI. The CDR3 is 15 residues long. V lost 3 bases, J lost 6 bases, and 15 bases lay in between. Here the CDR3 reads CASSPSLDRTNEQFF. The CDR3 DNA reads as TGTGCCAGCTCACCGTCCTTAGACAGAACCAATGAGCAGTTCTTC.

The chain couples TRBV3-1 (or the pseudogene TRBV3-2) to TRBJ2-7; the D gene is possibly TRBD1 (6 bases). V was cut by 3 bases and J by 2 bases, with 11 bases left in between. The CDR3 runs 14 residues. Looked up from germline, CDR1 is LGHDT and CDR2 is YNNKEL (reference sequence). DNA of the CDR3: TGTGCCAGCAGCCATACAGGGCCAACCTACGAGCAGTACTTC. Its translation: CASSHTGPTYEQYF.

V and J are TRBV10-3 and TRBJ2-2, with 9 positions matching TRBD1. The germline V gene has CDR1 ENHRY and CDR2 SYGVKD. V gave up 2 bases and J gave up 6 bases; unmatched junction bases: 10. CDR3 length: 17 amino acids. CDR3 DNA: TGTGCCATCAGTGAGCCGGACCAATGGACAGGGGCCGGGGAGCTGTTTTTT. It translates to CAISEPDQWTGAGELFF.

V and J are TRBV13 and TRBJ2-3; 8 nucleotides align to TRBD2. The CDR3 totals 20 residues. Germline CDR1 PRHDT, CDR2 FYEKMQ (reference sequence). Unmatched junction bases numbered 22, after V lost 4 bases and J lost 4 bases. The CDR3 nucleotides are TGTGCCAGCAGCTCCTCCCCTTCTTCTAGCGGGCCGCTGGAAGCAGATACGCAGTATTTT. Translated: CASSSSPSSSGPLEADTQYF.

The chain is built from TRBV7-8 and TRBJ1-1, with TRBD1 matching 7 bases. The CDR3 is 16 amino acids. Germline loops: CDR1 SGHVS, CDR2 FQNEAQ. V lost 5 bases, J lost 3 bases, and 12 bases stayed unmatched. CDR3 in amino acids: CASSRGRRDRHTEAFF. CDR3 coding DNA: TGTGCCAGCAGCAGGGGCCGTAGGGACAGACACACTGAAGCTTTCTTT.

This chain connects TRBV2 to TRBJ1-6; TRBD1 is a possible D gene (6 bases). Trimming cost V 4 bases and J 11 bases, with 24 bases left between them. The CDR3 totals 17 residues. Germline CDR1 is SNHLY and CDR2 is FYNNEI. This CDR3 is CASSVAAGALLRAPLHF. The CDR3 nucleotides are TGTGCCAGCAGTGTAGCCGCAGGGGCACTTCTGCGGGCACCCCTCCACTTT. The complete variable domain, with remaining parts taken from reference TRBV2 and TRBJ1-6, reads EPEVTQTPSHQVTQMGQEVILRCVPISNHLYFYWYRQILGQKVEFLVSFYNNEISEKSEIFDDQFSVERPDGSNFTLKIRSTKLEDSAMYFCASSVAAGALLRAPLHFGNGTRLTVT.

CDR3 residues: CASRKASGGVADTQYF. Written as DNA, the CDR3 is TGTGCCAGCAGAAAAGCAAGCGGGGGGGTAGCAGATACGCAGTATTTT. The chain combines TRBV7-8 with TRBJ2-3, with 10 bases fitting TRBD2. CDR1 and CDR2 (germline): SGHVS, FQNEAQ. CDR3 size: 16 residues. Trimming at V came to 6 bases and at J to 4 bases, leaving 10 bases not matched to a gene.

The CDR3 coding sequence is TGTGCCAGCAGCCTCGGACAGATTAACTATGGCTACACCTTC. It encodes CASSLGQINYGYTF. V is TRBV11-2 and J is TRBJ1-2, with a weak D call TRBD1 (6 bases). From germline, CDR1 is SGHAT and CDR2 FQNNGV. The CDR3 extends over 14 amino acids. V gave up 5 bases and J gave up 1 base, with 11 bases separating them.

The CDR3 DNA sequence: TGTGCCAGCACTCCGACAGGGGATCAGCCCCAGCATTTT. Amino acid sequence: CASTPTGDQPQHF. The chain carries TRBV6-5 and TRBJ1-5, with TRBD1 matching over 8 bases. The V gene end was trimmed by 7 bases and the J gene end by 5 bases; junction bases not matched to a gene: 4. The germline CDR1 and CDR2 sequences are MNHEY and SVGAGI. CDR3 length: 13 amino acids.

The chain recombines TRBV27 with TRBJ2-7; 12 bases map to TRBD1. Germline trimming cut 6 bases from V and 5 bases from J; bases unmatched to any gene: 8. There are 15 residues in the CDR3. Germline loops: CDR1 MNHEY, CDR2 SMNVEV (reference sequence). As DNA, the CDR3 is TGTGCCAGCAGCAGAAAGGGACAGGGGGCGGACGAGCAGTACTTC. Its translation is CASSRKGQGADEQYF.